This T cell receptor (beta chain) stems from a study of cytomegalovirus exposure and HLA in healthy donors. The study's findings and limits: Despite most TCR sequences being rare, some public TCRs occurred in many donors.

Separate from the approximately 720-subject first cohort, the 120-subject validation cohort was the one that the donors belonged to. The method was immunoSEQ multiplex PCR; TCRdb's version includes in-frame clones alone and lacks a portion of them. The sample lists 150,000 to 180,000 clones; about 88% were seen once. Concerning this clone itself: Its antigen is unknown.

V lost 3 bases to trimming and J lost 3 bases; unmatched junction nucleotides: 8. Germline V gene lookup returns CDR1 LGHNA and CDR2 YSLEER. This CDR3 region has 15 residues. This TCR was recovered from a man aged 18 to 30 in good health and CMV-seropositive. The gene calls are TRBV4-3 and TRBJ2-7, with 7 bases that match TRBD1. Material: PBMCs. CDR3 bases: TGCGCCAGCAGCCACGGGGACAGCCCCAACTACGAGCAGTACTTC. It translates to CASSHGDSPNYEQYF.